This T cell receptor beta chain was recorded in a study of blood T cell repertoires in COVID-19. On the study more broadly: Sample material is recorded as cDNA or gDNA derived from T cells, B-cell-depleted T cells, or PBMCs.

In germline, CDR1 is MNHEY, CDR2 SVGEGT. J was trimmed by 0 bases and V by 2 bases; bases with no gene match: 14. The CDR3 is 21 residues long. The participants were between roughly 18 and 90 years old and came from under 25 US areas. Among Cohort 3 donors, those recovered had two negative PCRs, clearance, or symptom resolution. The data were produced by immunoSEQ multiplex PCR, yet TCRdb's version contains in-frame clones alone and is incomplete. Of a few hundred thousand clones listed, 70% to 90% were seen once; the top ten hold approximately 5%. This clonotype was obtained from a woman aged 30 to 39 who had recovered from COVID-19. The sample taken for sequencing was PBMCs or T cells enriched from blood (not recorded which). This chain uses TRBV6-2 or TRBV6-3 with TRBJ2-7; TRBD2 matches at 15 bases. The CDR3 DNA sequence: TGTGCCAGCAGTTACCGACCGGGACTAGCGGGGGGTCCGATAATCTCCTACGAGCAGTACTTC. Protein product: CASSYRPGLAGGPIISYEQYF.